These 13 T cell receptor beta chains were sequenced from one sample in a study of T cell responses to AZD1222 COVID-19 vaccine. Assay: immunoSEQ multiplex PCR; the TCRdb copy retains only in-frame clones and omits some. The sample lists some 130,000 clones, around 90% occurring once. Sequencing was performed on peripheral blood, taken on day 0 of AZD1222 vaccination. Source of these receptors: an adult in good health.

The chain links TRBV5-1 to TRBJ1-1; TRBD1 is a possible D gene (5 bases). This CDR3 region has 15 residues. CDR1 SGHRS and CDR2 YFSETQ come from the germline V gene. The ends were cut back, 0 bases at V and 2 bases at J, with 11 bases in the middle. CDR3 region: CASSLGAGSNTEAFF. CDR3 coding DNA: TGCGCCAGCAGCTTGGGGGCAGGGTCCAACACTGAAGCTTTCTTT.

This clone has only a few counts. The V and J genes are TRBV5-1 and TRBJ1-2, with D unresolved. Trimming took 3 bases from V and 8 from J, leaving 14 bases between them. Germline V lookup: CDR1 SGHRS, CDR2 YFSETQ. The length of the CDR3 is 13 residues. The CDR3 protein is CASSYLPLGGYTF. CDR3 nucleotide sequence: TGCGCCAGCAGCTACCTCCCGCTCGGCGGCTACACCTTC.

V gene TRBV4-1 combines with J gene TRBJ2-6; the D is unclear. Per the germline V gene, CDR1 is MGHRA and CDR2 is YSYEKL. V was pared by 0 bases and J by 0 bases, with 12 bases between. The CDR3 loop spans 18 amino acids. CDR3 sequence (DNA): TGCGCCAGCAGCCAAGAAGGGCAGGTCCACTCTGGGGCCAACGTCCTGACTTTC. This codes for CASSQEGQVHSGANVLTF.

The gene calls are TRBV6-2 or TRBV6-3 and TRBJ1-1; D remains unclear. The CDR3 runs 15 residues. Germline assignment: CDR1 MNHEY and CDR2 SVGEGT. The germline V and J ends were trimmed by 4 bases and 1 base, with 13 bases remaining between them. The CDR3 DNA follows: TGTGCCAGCAGTTTACGGGTAGGAGCGAACACTGAAGCTTTCTTT. This translates into CASSLRVGANTEAFF.

The chain carries TRBV30 and TRBJ1-1, with D uncertain. This CDR3 region has 13 residues. Per the germline V gene, CDR1 is GTSNPN and CDR2 is SVGIG (reference sequence). V shed 5 bases and J shed 4 bases, with 14 bases lying between them. The CDR3, as DNA: TGTGCCTGGGCACGGCTGTCGGGCACTGAAGCTTTCTTT. Translated, it gives CAWARLSGTEAFF.

This clone was recorded only once. The chain employs TRBV12-3 or TRBV12-4 and TRBJ1-5; D unresolved. This CDR3 spans 13 amino acids. The germline V and J ends were trimmed by 3 bases and 4 bases, with 7 bases remaining between them. The CDR3 region is CASSLRGNQPQHF. The CDR3 coding sequence is TGTGCCAGCAGTTTGCGAGGTAATCAGCCCCAGCATTTT.

The rearrangement links TRBV7-2 to TRBJ2-7; perhaps D is TRBD1 or TRBD2 (6 bases each). Trimming stripped 3 bases from V and 6 bases from J, with 12 bases between. CDR3 size: 13 residues. In germline, CDR1 is SGHTA, CDR2 FQGNSA. CDR3 amino acids: CASSFDRRGEQYF. The CDR3 DNA reads as TGTGCCAGCAGCTTCGACAGGAGGGGCGAGCAGTACTTC. Drawing the rest from reference TRBV7-2 and TRBJ2-7, the complete variable domain is GAGVSQSPSNKVTEKGKDVELRCDPISGHTALYWYRQSLGQGLEFLIYFQGNSAPDKSGLPSDRFSAERTGGSVSTLTIQRTQQEDSAVYLCASSFDRRGEQYFGPGTRLTVT.

The J gene is TRBJ2-7, the V gene TRBV12-3 or TRBV12-4; 11 positions agree with TRBD1. The CDR3 has 13 residues. V lost 4 bases, J lost 7 bases, and 3 bases stayed unmatched. The chain's CDR3 is CASSWTGGQEQYF. The DNA for the CDR3 is TGTGCCAGCAGTTGGACAGGGGGCCAAGAGCAGTACTTC.

The V call is TRBV6-5, the J call TRBJ2-3; D unclear. V was shortened by 6 bases and J by 6 bases, with 16 bases between the two germline ends. CDR3 length equals 14 residues. The germline gives CDR1 MNHEY, CDR2 SVGAGI. This chain's CDR3 is CASRASSVLDTQYF. In DNA form, the CDR3 reads TGTGCCAGCAGGGCCAGTAGTGTTCTTGATACGCAGTATTTT.

The chain couples TRBV27 to TRBJ1-1, with 8 bases lining up with TRBD1. The CDR3 sequence is 17 residues long. Germline CDR1 MNHEY, CDR2 SMNVEV (reference sequence). V lost 6 bases, J lost 4 bases, and 16 bases stayed unmatched. Here the CDR3 reads CASSPIGTGLMGTEAFF. In DNA form, the CDR3 reads TGTGCCAGCAGCCCAATCGGGACAGGCCTGATGGGCACTGAAGCTTTCTTT.

Comment on this clone: The junction departs from the called germline gene at one end, perhaps through a read error. This rearrangement joins TRBV5-1 to TRBJ1-1; D gene unclear. The germline gives CDR1 SGHRS, CDR2 YFSETQ. CDR3 size: 11 residues. CDR3 sequence (DNA): TGCGCCAGCAGGTTGGCAGCTGAAGCTTTCTTT. Translating gives CASRLAAEAFF.

The chain recombines TRBV2 with TRBJ2-1; possibly TRBD2 for D (5 bases). Germline lookup yields CDR1 SNHLY and CDR2 FYNNEI. CDR3 length: 12 amino acids. The V gene lost 8 bases and the J gene lost 4 bases, with 9 bases spanning the gap. CDR3 protein: CASPDSYNEQFF. CDR3 nucleotide sequence: TGTGCCAGCCCGGACTCATACAATGAGCAGTTCTTC.

The chain has TRBV9 and TRBJ2-3; D is unclear. CDR3 length: 14 residues. Germline V gene lookup returns CDR1 SGDLS and CDR2 YYNGEE. Trimming left V 0 bases short and J 2 bases short, with 7 bases between. The CDR3 DNA follows: TGTGCCAGCAGCGTAGCTGGAACCACAGATACGCAGTATTTT. Translating it yields CASSVAGTTDTQYF.